The 8 T cell receptor beta chains presented below share a single source sample, sequenced in a study of T cell responses to AZD1222 COVID-19 vaccine. The table came from immunoSEQ multiplex PCR; TCRdb's copy has only in-frame clones and leaves some out. The sample contains tens of thousands of clones, about three quarters of which appear only once. Material: peripheral blood, obtained on day 0 of AZD1222 vaccination. The receptors were gathered from an adult in good health.

This clone is a singleton in its sample. The rearrangement joins TRBV28 to TRBJ2-7; no reliable D call. CDR1 is MDHEN, CDR2 SYDVKM, per germline. Trimming removed 6 bases at V and 3 bases at J, with 9 bases between. This CDR3 is built from 12 residues. CDR3 nucleotides: TGTGCCAGCAGCCCGCGGTACTACGAGCAGTACTTC. Encoded protein: CASSPRYYEQYF.

This rearrangement joins TRBV18 to TRBJ2-5, with D unresolved. This CDR3 is built from 13 residues. Germline V lookup: CDR1 KGHSH, CDR2 LQKENI. V lost 1 base to trimming and J lost 4 bases, with 7 bases between them. The DNA of the CDR3 is TGTGCCAGCTCACCACTCCATCCAGAGACCCAGTACTTC. Its translation is CASSPLHPETQYF.

This clone was recorded once. The J gene is TRBJ1-5, the V gene TRBV3-1 (or the pseudogene TRBV3-2), with D unclear. The germline V gene has CDR1 LGHDT and CDR2 YNNKEL (reference sequence). V shed 0 bases and J shed 6 bases, with 12 bases lying between them. This CDR3 comprises 15 residues. The CDR3 region has the DNA TGTGCCAGCAGCCAAGATTTAGGTCGCGGTCAGCCCCAGCATTTT. Protein product: CASSQDLGRGQPQHF.

V and J are TRBV27 and TRBJ1-2; D possibly corresponds to TRBD1 (5 bases). V was cut by 1 base and J by 8 bases, with 17 bases left in between. Germline-derived CDR1 and CDR2 are MNHEY and SMNVEV (reference sequence). The CDR3 extends over 15 amino acids. CDR3 sequence reads: CASSLFRGGEEGYTF. The CDR3 bases are TGTGCCAGCAGTTTATTTCGGGGAGGGGAAGAGGGCTACACCTTC.

The chain combines TRBV6-5 with TRBJ1-6, with no clear D. V gave up 4 bases and J gave up 4 bases, with 5 bases separating them. Germline CDR1 reads MNHEY; CDR2 reads SVGAGI. The CDR3 consists of 13 residues. The CDR3 DNA reads TGTGCCAGCAGTTTCCAGTATAATTCACCCCTCCACTTT. Its protein product is CASSFQYNSPLHF.

The J gene is TRBJ1-1, the V gene TRBV20-1; D remains unclear. Trimming left V 3 bases short and J 0 bases short, with 14 bases between. The CDR3 totals 15 residues. Per germline, CDR1 DFQATT and CDR2 SNEGSKA (reference sequence). The CDR3 region is CSASDFGVVNTEAFF. In DNA, the CDR3 is TGCAGTGCTAGTGATTTTGGGGTGGTGAACACTGAAGCTTTCTTT.

The chain carries TRBV6-6 and TRBJ1-5; D gene uncertain. V was clipped by 7 bases and J by 6 bases, with 13 bases between them. The CDR3 is 13 amino acids. Germline CDR1 reads MNHNY; CDR2 reads SVGAGI (reference sequence). The CDR3 is CASISRRSQPQHF. CDR3 nucleotides: TGTGCCAGCATATCCCGGCGGAGTCAGCCCCAGCATTTT.

The chain is built from TRBV28 and TRBJ1-1; TRBD1 matches 7 bases. V was clipped by 3 bases and J by 5 bases; unmatched bases: 12. This CDR3 spans 16 amino acids. Germline-derived CDR1 and CDR2 are MDHEN and SYDVKM. CDR3 residues: CASSFDRDYDGTEAFF. The DNA for the CDR3 is TGTGCCAGCAGTTTCGACAGGGACTACGATGGGACTGAAGCTTTCTTT.